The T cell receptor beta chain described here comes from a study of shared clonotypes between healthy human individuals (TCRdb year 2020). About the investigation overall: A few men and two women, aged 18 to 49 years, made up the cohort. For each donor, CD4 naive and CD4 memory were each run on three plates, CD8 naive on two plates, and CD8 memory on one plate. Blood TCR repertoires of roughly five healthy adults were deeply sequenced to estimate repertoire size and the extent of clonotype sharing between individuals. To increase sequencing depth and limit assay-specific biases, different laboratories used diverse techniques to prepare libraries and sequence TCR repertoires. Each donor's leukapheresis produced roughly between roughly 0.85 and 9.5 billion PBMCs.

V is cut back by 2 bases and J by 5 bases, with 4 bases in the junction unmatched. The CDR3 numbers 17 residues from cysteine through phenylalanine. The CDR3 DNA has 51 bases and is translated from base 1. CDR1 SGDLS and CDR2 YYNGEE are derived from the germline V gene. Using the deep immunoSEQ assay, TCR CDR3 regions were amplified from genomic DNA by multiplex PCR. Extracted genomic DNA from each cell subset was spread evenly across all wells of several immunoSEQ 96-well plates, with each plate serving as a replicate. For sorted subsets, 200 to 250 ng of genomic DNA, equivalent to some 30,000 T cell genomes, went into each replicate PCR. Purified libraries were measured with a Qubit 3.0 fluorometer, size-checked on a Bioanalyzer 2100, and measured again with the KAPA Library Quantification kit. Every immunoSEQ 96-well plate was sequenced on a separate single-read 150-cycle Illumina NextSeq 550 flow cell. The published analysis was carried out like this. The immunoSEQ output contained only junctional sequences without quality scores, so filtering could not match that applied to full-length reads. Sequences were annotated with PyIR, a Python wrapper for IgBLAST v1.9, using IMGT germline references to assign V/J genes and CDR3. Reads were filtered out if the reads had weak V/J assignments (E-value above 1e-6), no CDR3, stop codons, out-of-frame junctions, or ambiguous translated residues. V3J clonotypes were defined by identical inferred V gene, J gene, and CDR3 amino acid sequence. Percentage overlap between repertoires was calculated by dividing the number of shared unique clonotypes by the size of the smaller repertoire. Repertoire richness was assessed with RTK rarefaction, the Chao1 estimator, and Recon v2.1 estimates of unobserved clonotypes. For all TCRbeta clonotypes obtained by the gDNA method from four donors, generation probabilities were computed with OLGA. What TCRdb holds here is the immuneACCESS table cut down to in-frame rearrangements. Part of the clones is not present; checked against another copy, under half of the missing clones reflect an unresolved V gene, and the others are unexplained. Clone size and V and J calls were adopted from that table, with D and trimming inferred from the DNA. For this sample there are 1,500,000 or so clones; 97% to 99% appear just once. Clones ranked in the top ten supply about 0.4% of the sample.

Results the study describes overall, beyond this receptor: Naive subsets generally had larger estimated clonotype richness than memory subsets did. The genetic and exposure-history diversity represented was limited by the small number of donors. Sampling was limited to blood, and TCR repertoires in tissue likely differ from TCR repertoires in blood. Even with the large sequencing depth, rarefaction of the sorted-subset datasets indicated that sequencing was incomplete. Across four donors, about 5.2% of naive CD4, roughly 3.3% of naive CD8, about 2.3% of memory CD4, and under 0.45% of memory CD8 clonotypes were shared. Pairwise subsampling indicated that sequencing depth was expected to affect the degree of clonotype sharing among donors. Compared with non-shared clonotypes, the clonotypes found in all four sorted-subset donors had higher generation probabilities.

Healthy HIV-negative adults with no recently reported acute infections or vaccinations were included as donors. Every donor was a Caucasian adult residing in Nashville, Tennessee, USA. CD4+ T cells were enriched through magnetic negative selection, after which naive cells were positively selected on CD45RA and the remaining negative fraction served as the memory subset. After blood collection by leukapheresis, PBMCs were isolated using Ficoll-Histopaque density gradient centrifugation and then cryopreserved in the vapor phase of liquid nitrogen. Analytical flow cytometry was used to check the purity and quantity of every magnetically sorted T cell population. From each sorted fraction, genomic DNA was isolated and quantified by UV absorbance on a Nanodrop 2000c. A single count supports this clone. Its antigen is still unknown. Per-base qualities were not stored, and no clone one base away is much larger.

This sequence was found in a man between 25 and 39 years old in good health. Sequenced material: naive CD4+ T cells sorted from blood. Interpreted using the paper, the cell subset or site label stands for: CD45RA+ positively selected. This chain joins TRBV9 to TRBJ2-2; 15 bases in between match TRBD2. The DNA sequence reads TGTGCCAGCAGCGTTACCGGGACTAGCGGGAGGACCGGGGAGCTGTTTTTT. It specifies CASSVTGTSGRTGELFF.